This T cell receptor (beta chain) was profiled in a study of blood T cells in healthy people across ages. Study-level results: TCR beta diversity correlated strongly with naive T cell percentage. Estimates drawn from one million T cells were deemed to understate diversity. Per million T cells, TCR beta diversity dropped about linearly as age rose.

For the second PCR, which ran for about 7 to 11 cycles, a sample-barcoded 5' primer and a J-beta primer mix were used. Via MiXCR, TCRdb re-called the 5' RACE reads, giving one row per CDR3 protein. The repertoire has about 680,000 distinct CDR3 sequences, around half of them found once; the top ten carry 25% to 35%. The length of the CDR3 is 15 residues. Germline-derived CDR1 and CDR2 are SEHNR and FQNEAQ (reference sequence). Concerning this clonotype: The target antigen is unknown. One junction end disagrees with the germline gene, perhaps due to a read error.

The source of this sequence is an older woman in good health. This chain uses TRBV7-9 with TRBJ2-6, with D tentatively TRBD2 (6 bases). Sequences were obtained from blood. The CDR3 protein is CASSRSGTGVNVLTF. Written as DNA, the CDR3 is TGTGCCAGCAGCCGTTCAGGGACTGGGGTCAACGTCCTGACTTTC.